The 19 T cell receptor beta chains below all came from one sample that was sequenced in a study of blood T cells in healthy people across ages. Alongside a J-beta primer mix, a sample-barcoded 5' primer served in a second PCR lasting roughly 7 to 11 cycles. Each CDR3 protein is one row after TCRdb ran MiXCR on the 5' RACE reads. This table has over 700,000 distinct CDR3 sequences, around half appearing once. The sequencing input was blood. The receptors were sampled from an elderly man in good health.

The chain joins TRBV27 to TRBJ1-1; D not resolved. The V end was cut by 6 bases, the J end by 0 bases, with 8 bases between. The germline V gene has CDR1 MNHEY and CDR2 SMNVEV (reference sequence). The CDR3 covers 13 residues. CDR3 sequence: CASRNSVNTEAFF. CDR3 bases: TGTGCCAGCAGGAACTCGGTGAACACTGAAGCTTTCTTT.

This clonotype has only a few counts. This rearrangement joins TRBV10-3 to TRBJ2-1; maybe TRBD2 (6 bases). This CDR3 is built from 15 residues. Looked up from germline, CDR1 is ENHRY and CDR2 is SYGVKD. Trimming shortened V by 0 bases and J by 7 bases, and 13 bases separated the two germline ends. CDR3: CAISESWDSQNEQFF. For the CDR3, the DNA is TGTGCCATCAGTGAGTCGTGGGACTCACAAAATGAGCAGTTCTTC.

The chain joins TRBV27 to TRBJ2-4; weak D call: TRBD2 (6 bases). V lost 3 bases, J lost 7 bases, and 13 bases lay in between. Germline CDR1 and CDR2: MNHEY and SMNVEV (reference sequence). The CDR3 extends over 14 amino acids. CDR3 DNA sequence: TGTGCCAGCAGTTTGTGGGGGGTAGGGAACATTCAGTACTTC. Encoded protein: CASSLWGVGNIQYF.

The V call is TRBV20-1, the J call TRBJ2-1; 16 nucleotides align to TRBD2. This CDR3 is built from 20 residues. Germline loops: CDR1 DFQATT, CDR2 SNEGSKA (reference sequence). Germline trimming cut 4 bases from V and 7 bases from J; bases unmatched to any gene: 19. This CDR3 reads CSAIPTPGRSGLAGGNEQFF. In DNA, the CDR3 is TGCAGTGCTATTCCCACCCCAGGTCGTTCGGGACTAGCGGGAGGGAATGAGCAGTTCTTC.

The V call is TRBV20-1, the J call TRBJ1-1, with D possibly being TRBD1 (5 bases). Germline CDR1 DFQATT, CDR2 SNEGSKA (reference sequence). CDR3 size: 14 residues. V lost 6 bases to trimming and J lost 0 bases, with 14 bases between them. CDR3 sequence (DNA): TGCAGTGCCCCCGGACAAACGATGAACACTGAAGCTTTCTTT. As protein: CSAPGQTMNTEAFF.

This clonotype has just a few counts. This chain links TRBV4-1 with TRBJ2-6, with D possibly being TRBD1 or TRBD2 (5 bases each). V lost 4 bases, J lost 4 bases, and 14 bases lay in between. The V gene's germline CDR1 is MGHRA and CDR2 YSYEKL. The CDR3 consists of 16 residues. The CDR3 coding sequence is TGCGCCAGCAGCCCCCGAGTAGGGACCGGGGCCAACGTCCTGACTTTC. Translation: CASSPRVGTGANVLTF.

V and J are TRBV3-1 and TRBJ1-2, with D hard to call. The CDR3 runs 16 residues. From germline, CDR1 is LGHDT and CDR2 YNNKEL (reference sequence). Deletions cut 0 bases from V and 3 bases from J, with 14 bases between. The CDR3 protein is CASSQDFRATHYGYTF. CDR3 DNA sequence: TGTGCCAGCAGCCAAGATTTCCGGGCGACGCACTATGGCTACACCTTC.

Regarding this clonotype: Compared with germline, one end of the junction differs, possibly owing to a read error. The rearrangement links TRBV6-5 to TRBJ1-2; 7 bases map to TRBD1. Germline V gene lookup returns CDR1 MNHEY and CDR2 SVGAGI. The CDR3 consists of 14 residues. The CDR3: CAGSYKTGFYGYTF. DNA of the CDR3: TGTGCCGGCAGTTACAAGACAGGGTTCTATGGCTACACCTTC.

This chain links TRBV27 with TRBJ1-1; D is ambiguous. From germline, CDR1 is MNHEY and CDR2 SMNVEV (reference sequence). The CDR3 length is 15 residues. The ends were cut back, 2 bases at V and 1 base at J, with 11 bases in the middle. In DNA form, the CDR3 reads TGTGCCAGCAGTTTACTCTCGACGGAGAACACTGAAGCTTTCTTT. Residues: CASSLLSTENTEAFF.

The chain employs TRBV7-2 and TRBJ1-1, with 9 bases that match TRBD1. J gave up 1 base and V 6 bases, and 6 bases lay outside the gene matches. The germline V gene encodes CDR1 SGHTA and CDR2 FQGNSA. The CDR3 is 15 amino acids. CDR3 coding DNA: TGTGCCAGCAGTGGTACAGGGGGCAGGAACACTGAAGCTTTCTTT. Translation gives CASSGTGGRNTEAFF.

Remarks on this clonotype: One end of the junction varies from germline; a read error may be responsible. This sequence joins TRBV7-2 and TRBJ2-5, with a possible D match to TRBD1 (5 bases). The end of the DNA aligns better with TRBJ2-7, so the J call may be wrong. Germline V CDR1 and CDR2: SGHTA, FQGNSA. The CDR3 loop spans 13 amino acids. The CDR3 is CASNLARDYEQYF. CDR3 bases: TGTGCCAGCAACTTAGCCAGGGATTACGAGCAGTACTTC.

There are a few counts of this clonotype. This sequence joins TRBV12-3 or TRBV12-4 and TRBJ2-7; D possibly corresponds to TRBD1 (6 bases). This CDR3 comprises 14 residues. V was clipped by 4 bases and J by 2 bases, with 12 bases between them. The chain's CDR3 is CASSSSYRAYEQYF. As DNA, the CDR3 is TGTGCCAGCAGTTCCTCGTACAGGGCCTACGAGCAGTACTTC.

This clonotype occurred a few times. The genes are TRBV20-1 and TRBJ2-5; D is unresolved. This CDR3 is built from 14 residues. CDR1 is DFQATT and CDR2 is SNEGSKA in the germline V gene (reference sequence). V lost 0 bases and J 3 bases, leaving 11 bases between the germline ends. Here the CDR3 reads CSARDLVIEETQYF. The CDR3 DNA reads TGCAGTGCTAGAGATCTGGTTATTGAAGAGACCCAGTACTTC.

This clonotype was counted between two and nine times. This chain uses TRBV6-5 with TRBJ1-2; no clear D. The CDR3 covers 11 residues. CDR1 MNHEY and CDR2 SVGAGI come from the germline V gene. The DNA for the CDR3 is TGTGCGAGGAATCCTAACTATGGCTACACCTTC. Translation gives CARNPNYGYTF.

The chain has TRBV12-3 or TRBV12-4 and TRBJ1-2, with TRBD1 as a possible D gene (5 bases). This CDR3 is built from 13 residues. Trimming removed 2 bases from V and 4 bases from J, with 8 bases in between. In nucleotides, the CDR3 is TGTGCCAGCAGTTTACCAGGGAGCTATGGCTACACCTTC. The encoded protein is CASSLPGSYGYTF.

The J gene is TRBJ2-3, the V gene TRBV4-1, with 10 bases lining up with TRBD2. This CDR3 spans 16 amino acids. After removal of 1 base from V and 4 bases from J, the junction contained 5 bases not matched to a gene. Germline CDR1 MGHRA, CDR2 YSYEKL. This CDR3 is CASSQASGSFADTQYF. Here the CDR3 DNA reads TGCGCCAGCAGCCAAGCTAGCGGGAGTTTTGCAGATACGCAGTATTTT.

Here the CDR3 reads CASSLAYGRAYEQYF. DNA of the CDR3: TGCGCCAGCAGCTTGGCCTACGGAAGGGCCTACGAGCAGTACTTC. The chain couples TRBV5-1 to TRBJ2-7; no firm D call. Germline-derived CDR1 and CDR2 are SGHRS and YFSETQ. V was shortened by 0 bases and J by 2 bases, with 12 bases between the two germline ends. The length of the CDR3 is 15 residues.

The J gene is TRBJ2-7, the V gene TRBV5-1, with no clear D. The CDR3 runs 11 residues. V was trimmed by 4 bases and J by 4 bases, leaving 6 bases between them. From germline, CDR1 is SGHRS and CDR2 YFSETQ. This chain's CDR3 is CASSEEYEQYF. CDR3 DNA sequence: TGCGCCAGCAGCGAGGAATACGAGCAGTACTTC.

V usage is TRBV18 and J usage is TRBJ1-5; D is unresolved. The V end lost 0 bases, the J end lost 1 base, and 4 bases lay between the germline ends. This CDR3 contains 14 residues. Germline-derived CDR1 and CDR2 are KGHSH and LQKENI. The CDR3 region is CASSPPGSNQPQHF. The CDR3, as DNA: TGTGCCAGCTCACCACCGGGGAGCAATCAGCCCCAGCATTTT.